The 23 T cell receptor beta chains below come from one sample, sequenced in a study of beta chain features in type 1 diabetes. Since all of the isolated RNA was reverse transcribed, expressed TCRB transcripts were what got sequenced. Only in-frame clones appear in the TCRdb table, and some are missing; sequencing was by immunoSEQ multiplex PCR. This table has about 930,000 clones, roughly 15% appearing once. The sequenced sample was naive CD4+ T cells from blood. The receptors shown here come from a woman younger than 35 in good health.

The chain carries TRBV7-9 and TRBJ1-1; the D gene is possibly TRBD1 (6 bases). V was pared by 8 bases and J by 8 bases, with 12 bases between. This CDR3 has 11 amino acids. Germline V lookup: CDR1 SEHNR, CDR2 FQNEAQ (reference sequence). CDR3 DNA sequence: TGTGCCAGCGAAACAGGGACAGAAGCTTTCTTT. Translating it yields CASETGTEAFF.

This clone occurred a few times. V usage is TRBV27 and J usage is TRBJ2-5, with 10 bases lining up with TRBD1. The V gene end was trimmed by 7 bases and the J gene end by 3 bases; junction bases not matched to a gene: 20. Germline V gene data show CDR1 as MNHEY and CDR2 as SMNVEV (reference sequence). The CDR3 runs to 19 residues. CDR3 in DNA: TGTGCCAGCACGAAAAGATTGGCGGGACAGGGGACCGGGAAAGAGACCCAGTACTTC. This translates into CASTKRLAGQGTGKETQYF.

This sequence joins TRBV4-3 and TRBJ1-2, with D maybe TRBD1 (6 bases). Between the trimmed V and J ends, which lost 0 bases and 8 bases, there was a span of 10 bases. Germline-derived CDR1 and CDR2 are LGHNA and YSLEER. This CDR3 spans 13 amino acids. This CDR3 reads CASSQEGGRGYTF. The CDR3 DNA sequence: TGCGCCAGCAGCCAAGAAGGGGGGCGCGGCTACACCTTC.

This clone was counted a single time. The CDR3 DNA follows: TGTGCCAGCAGCGCGGGGGATACGCAGTATTTT. Translating it yields CASSAGDTQYF. The J gene is TRBJ2-3, the V gene TRBV9; possibly TRBD2 for D (5 bases). V lost 3 bases and J 6 bases, leaving 5 bases between the germline ends. Germline loops: CDR1 SGDLS, CDR2 YYNGEE. The length of the CDR3 is 11 residues.

The chain combines TRBV4-3 with TRBJ2-1, with TRBD2 identical over 7 bases. The CDR3 spans 16 residues. CDR1 LGHNA and CDR2 YSLEER come from the germline V gene. Trimming removed 0 bases from V and 1 base from J; junction bases left unmatched: 3. The CDR3 DNA reads as TGCGCCAGCAGCCAAGAAGCGGGACGATCCTACAATGAGCAGTTCTTC. Translating it yields CASSQEAGRSYNEQFF.

The genes are TRBV19 and TRBJ2-2, with 13 bases identical to TRBD2. Germline V gives CDR1 LNHDA, CDR2 SQIVND (reference sequence). This CDR3 is 17 amino acids long. The J segment lost 4 bases and the V segment lost 6 bases, leaving 8 bases of the junction unmatched. The CDR3 spells CASRRTSGSTSTGELFF. CDR3 DNA: TGTGCCAGTAGGCGGACTAGCGGGAGTACGAGCACCGGGGAGCTGTTTTTT.

The gene calls are TRBV28 and TRBJ2-5; D gene ambiguous. The J call is uncertain, as TRBJ2-7 better fits the DNA end. Germline loops: CDR1 MDHEN, CDR2 SYDVKM. There are 15 residues in the CDR3. Written as DNA, the CDR3 is TGTGCCAGCAACGCCGGGTCAGTTAGTATTAGCGAGCAGTACTTC. Translated, it gives CASNAGSVSISEQYF.

This chain joins TRBV5-1 and TRBJ2-1, with D possibly matching TRBD2 (6 bases). CDR1 and CDR2 from the germline V gene are SGHRS and YFSETQ. The CDR3 runs to 16 residues. The germline V and J ends were trimmed by 0 bases and 3 bases, with 13 bases remaining between them. This CDR3 reads CASSLVQRVDYNEQFF. CDR3 coding DNA: TGCGCCAGCAGCTTGGTACAGCGGGTTGACTACAATGAGCAGTTCTTC. The variable domain in full, with the rest retrieved from reference TRBV5-1 and TRBJ2-1, is KAGVTQTPRYLIKTRGQQVTLSCSPISGHRSVSWYQQTPGQGLQFLFEYFSETQRNKGNFPGRFSGRQFSNSRSEMNVSTLELGDSALYLCASSLVQRVDYNEQFFGPGTRLTVL.

This clone was counted a few times. This chain links TRBV7-2 with TRBJ1-1, with D uncertain. The CDR3 is made up of 14 amino acids. CDR1 SGHTA and CDR2 FQGNSA come from the germline V gene. Trimming removed 2 bases at V and 5 bases at J, with 12 bases between. The CDR3 DNA follows: TGTGCCAGCAGCTTATTAAAGGGTGGTACTGAAGCTTTCTTT. This translates into CASSLLKGGTEAFF.

This chain connects TRBV27 to TRBJ2-7; D call uncertain. CDR3 length: 13 residues. The germline CDR1 and CDR2 sequences are MNHEY and SMNVEV (reference sequence). Trimming took 2 bases from V and 4 from J, leaving 9 bases between them. For the CDR3, the DNA is TGTGCCAGCAGTTTACCCGGACGATACGAGCAGTACTTC. This sequence encodes CASSLPGRYEQYF.

This clone was counted only a few times. The chain employs TRBV5-1 and TRBJ2-3; D uncertain. Between the trimmed V and J ends, which lost 3 bases and 6 bases, there was a span of 14 bases. Germline values: CDR1 SGHRS, CDR2 YFSETQ. The CDR3 is 14 residues long. The CDR3 DNA reads as TGCGCCAGCAGCTCCCCCACACGGGCCGATACGCAGTATTTT. The encoded protein is CASSSPTRADTQYF. The full variable domain, in which reference TRBV5-1 and TRBJ2-3 provide the parts outside the CDR3, is KAGVTQTPRYLIKTRGQQVTLSCSPISGHRSVSWYQQTPGQGLQFLFEYFSETQRNKGNFPGRFSGRQFSNSRSEMNVSTLELGDSALYLCASSSPTRADTQYFGPGTRLTVL.

The J gene is TRBJ2-1, the V gene TRBV7-2; perhaps TRBD1 as D (5 bases). Between the trimmed V and J ends, which lost 6 bases and 4 bases, there was a span of 7 bases. CDR3 size: 12 residues. In germline, CDR1 is SGHTA, CDR2 FQGNSA. In nucleotides, the CDR3 is TGTGCCAGCAGGGGGCAGTACAATGAGCAGTTCTTC. Its protein is CASRGQYNEQFF.

On this clone: A much bigger clone sits one base away, suggesting this may be a read error. The chain combines TRBV9 with TRBJ2-2; D gene ambiguous. The germline V gene encodes CDR1 SGDLS and CDR2 YYNGEE. The V end lost 4 bases, the J end lost 5 bases, and 3 bases lay between the germline ends. CDR3 length: 11 residues. CDR3: CASSSTGELFF. DNA of the CDR3: TGTGCCAGCAGCTCAACCGGGGAGCTGTTTTTT.

V gene TRBV6-6 combines with J gene TRBJ2-3; tentatively, D is TRBD1 or TRBD2 (5 bases each). Trimming left V 4 bases short and J 6 bases short, with 17 bases between. Per the germline V gene, CDR1 is MNHNY and CDR2 is SVGAGI (reference sequence). This CDR3 comprises 15 residues. The CDR3 region has the DNA TGTGCCAGCAGTTTCGGGACCCTCGGGGTCGATACGCAGTATTTT. It is translated as CASSFGTLGVDTQYF.

This clone was detected only a few times. V usage is TRBV6-1 and J usage is TRBJ1-1; 8 bases map to TRBD1. The CDR3 spans 15 residues. V shed 6 bases and J 4 bases; nucleotides not matched to a gene: 10. Germline-derived CDR1 and CDR2 are MNHNS and SASEGT. CDR3 region: CASRPEDRVPTEAFF. CDR3 DNA sequence: TGTGCCAGCAGACCAGAGGACAGGGTCCCCACTGAAGCTTTCTTT.

J is TRBJ2-3 and V is TRBV19, with D perhaps matching TRBD2 (5 bases). This CDR3 region has 12 residues. The germline V gene has CDR1 LNHDA and CDR2 SQIVND (reference sequence). Between the trimmed V and J ends, which lost 8 bases and 6 bases, there was a span of 12 bases. The CDR3: CASRRGRDTQYF. The CDR3 DNA follows: TGTGCCAGTCGACGGGGTAGGGATACGCAGTATTTT.

In its sample, this clone was seen a few times. The chain links TRBV4-3 to TRBJ1-2; 7 bases fit TRBD1. Per the germline V gene, CDR1 is LGHNA and CDR2 is YSLEER. This CDR3 has 14 residues. With V trimmed by 3 bases and J by 10 bases, 11 bases remained unmatched. The CDR3 reads CASSQEIDRVAYTF. The CDR3 DNA follows: TGCGCCAGCAGCCAGGAAATAGACAGGGTGGCCTACACCTTC.

The gene calls are TRBV15 and TRBJ2-7, with D uncertain. The CDR3 has 16 amino acids. CDR1 LNHNV and CDR2 YYDKDF come from the germline V gene (reference sequence). The V end lost 2 bases, the J end lost 0 bases, and 14 bases lay between the germline ends. In nucleotides, the CDR3 is TGTGCCACCAGCAGAAAAGTTGGGGTTCTCTCCTACGAGCAGTACTTC. This codes for CATSRKVGVLSYEQYF.

This clone was seen a few times. The chain carries TRBV19 and TRBJ1-5; no reliable D call. The V gene lost 5 bases and the J gene lost 6 bases, with 14 bases spanning the gap. Germline V lookup: CDR1 LNHDA, CDR2 SQIVND (reference sequence). CDR3 length equals 14 residues. The CDR3 sequence: CASSPILSGQPQHF. In nucleotides, the CDR3 is TGTGCCAGTAGTCCTATCCTGTCTGGTCAGCCCCAGCATTTT.

The CDR3 coding sequence is TGTGCCAGCAGCTTTGGATCACTAGAGAAAGAGACCCAGTACTTC. Its translation is CASSFGSLEKETQYF. The gene calls are TRBV7-9 and TRBJ2-5, with D perhaps TRBD2 (5 bases). The germline CDR1 and CDR2 sequences are SEHNR and FQNEAQ (reference sequence). The CDR3 has 15 amino acids. Trimming left V 3 bases short and J 3 bases short, with 14 bases between. Based on the CDR3 plus reference TRBV7-9 and TRBJ2-5, the full variable domain is DTGVSQNPRHKITKRGQNVTFRCDPISEHNRLYWYRQTLGQGPEFLTYFQNEAQLEKSRLLSDRFSAERPKGSFSTLEIQRTEQGDSAMYLCASSFGSLEKETQYFGPGTRLLVL.

Only a few counts were recorded for this clone. The chain carries TRBV7-9 and TRBJ2-1; D is undetermined. CDR1 is SEHNR, CDR2 FQNEAQ, per germline (reference sequence). This CDR3 is 16 amino acids long. The V end lost 3 bases, the J end lost 4 bases, and 16 bases lay between the germline ends. The CDR3 here is CASSLSGTGEYNEQFF. CDR3 coding DNA: TGTGCCAGCAGCTTGTCGGGTACGGGCGAGTACAATGAGCAGTTCTTC.

The table lists this clone with a few counts. This chain connects TRBV28 to TRBJ2-7, with TRBD2 matching over 11 bases. Germline V gives CDR1 MDHEN, CDR2 SYDVKM. Unmatched junction bases numbered 6, after V lost 5 bases and J lost 3 bases. The CDR3 spans 15 residues. The CDR3 here is CASSLTGTSGYEQYF. The DNA of the CDR3 is TGTGCCAGCAGTCTTACCGGGACTAGCGGCTACGAGCAGTACTTC.

About this clone itself: This sample includes further DNA sequences coding for the same CDR3. J is TRBJ2-5 and V is TRBV2; D gene uncertain. Trimming removed 5 bases at V and 2 bases at J, with 3 bases between. Germline CDR1 reads SNHLY; CDR2 reads FYNNEI. The length of the CDR3 is 11 residues. CDR3 nucleotides: TGTGCCAGCAGTTATCAAGAGACCCAGTACTTC. Translated: CASSYQETQYF.